The next 5 T cell receptor beta chains were all read from a single sample in a study of T cells in Graves' hyperthyroidism and ophthalmopathy. RNA transcripts yielded amplified TCR beta CDR3 regions. First-round RT-PCR with HTBI primers amplified the TCR CDR3 region. TCRdb fed the multiplex PCR reads into MiXCR, producing one record per CDR3 protein. The data hold about 210,000 distinct CDR3 sequences, with 17% observed a single time. The specimen was blood. The source is a man aged 50-59 years with Graves' hyperthyroidism.

This clonotype was counted ten times or more. The V and J genes are TRBV2 and TRBJ2-1; TRBD2 matches at 15 bases. Germline V lookup: CDR1 SNHLY, CDR2 FYNNEI. The V and J ends lost 0 bases and 6 bases, in that order; junction bases with no gene match: 6. The CDR3 runs to 18 residues. CDR3 bases: TGTGCCAGCAGTGAAGCCTACCGGACTAGCGGGAGGGTCAATGAGCAGTTCTTC. Its protein product is CASSEAYRTSGRVNEQFF.

With respect to this clonotype: The junction does not match germline at one end; this may be a read error. V is TRBV4-3 and J is TRBJ2-1, with no clear D. Per the germline V gene, CDR1 is LGHNA and CDR2 is YSLEER. The CDR3 consists of 15 residues. For the CDR3, the DNA is TGCGCCAGCAGCCCTCTAGTATCGGGCTACAATGAGCAGTCCTTC. Amino acids: CASSPLVSGYNEQSF.

The CDR3 reads CASSRGTVEGTQYF. In DNA form, the CDR3 reads TGTGCCAGCAGCCGTGGAACGGTCGAAGGGACCCAGTACTTC. The chain joins TRBV7-9 to TRBJ2-5; no clear D gene. In germline, CDR1 is SEHNR, CDR2 FQNEAQ (reference sequence). The V gene lost 5 bases and the J gene lost 7 bases, with 17 bases spanning the gap. The CDR3 spans 14 residues. Full variable domain (outside the CDR3, taken from reference TRBV7-9 and TRBJ2-5): DTGVSQNPRHKITKRGQNVTFRCDPISEHNRLYWYRQTLGQGPEFLTYFQNEAQLEKSRLLSDRFSAERPKGSFSTLEIQRTEQGDSAMYLCASSRGTVEGTQYFGPGTRLLVL.

In this sample, this clonotype turned up many times. The chain employs TRBV2 and TRBJ2-1; D ambiguous. The length of the CDR3 is 13 residues. The V gene lost 8 bases and the J gene lost 6 bases, with 14 bases spanning the gap. The germline gives CDR1 SNHLY, CDR2 FYNNEI. The DNA for the CDR3 is TGTGCCAGCGGCCTTAACCCCCCCAATGAGCAGTTCTTC. This translates into CASGLNPPNEQFF.

The table lists this clonotype with many counts. The rearrangement joins TRBV12-3 or TRBV12-4 to TRBJ1-1, with TRBD1 as a possible D gene (5 bases). V lost 5 bases and J 10 bases, leaving 17 bases between the germline ends. The CDR3 extends over 13 amino acids. The CDR3 reads CASSHTEGRGAFF. The CDR3, as DNA: TGTGCCAGCAGTCATACTGAAGGGAGGGGAGCTTTCTTT.